This T cell receptor beta chain stems from a study of blood T cell repertoires in COVID-19. Across the study: COVID-19 samples from acute and convalescent phases originated in the United States, Italy and Spain.

Germline V gene sequence: CDR1 SGHAT, CDR2 FQNNGV. This CDR3 is built from 17 residues. V lost 10 bases and J lost 0; bases outside the gene matches: 9. The protocol was immunoSEQ multiplex PCR, while the TCRdb copy is restricted to in-frame clones and leaves out a portion. This sample has about 35,000 clones; about four fifths occur once, and the top ten carry about 3.9%. The sequencing sample was made of peripheral blood. J is TRBJ2-1 and V is TRBV11-2, with 13 bases lining up with TRBD2. The receptor's source is a man aged 45 to 65 with acute or convalescent COVID-19. In nucleotides, the CDR3 is TGTGCCACCAAACTAGCGGGGGGGAGGAGCTCCTACAATGAGCAGTTCTTC. Translating gives CATKLAGGRSSYNEQFF.